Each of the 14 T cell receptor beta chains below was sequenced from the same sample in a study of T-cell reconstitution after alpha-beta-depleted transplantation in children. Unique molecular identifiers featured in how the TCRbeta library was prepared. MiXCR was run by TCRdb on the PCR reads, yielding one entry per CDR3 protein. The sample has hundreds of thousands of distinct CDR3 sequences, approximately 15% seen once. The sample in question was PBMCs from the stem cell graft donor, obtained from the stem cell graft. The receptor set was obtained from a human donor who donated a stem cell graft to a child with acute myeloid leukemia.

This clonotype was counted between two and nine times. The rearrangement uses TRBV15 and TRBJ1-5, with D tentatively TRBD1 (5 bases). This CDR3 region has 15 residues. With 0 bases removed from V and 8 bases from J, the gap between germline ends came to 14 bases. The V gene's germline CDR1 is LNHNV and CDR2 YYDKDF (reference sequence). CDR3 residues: CATSREMWGVEPQHF. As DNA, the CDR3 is TGTGCCACCAGCAGAGAGATGTGGGGCGTGGAGCCCCAGCATTTT.

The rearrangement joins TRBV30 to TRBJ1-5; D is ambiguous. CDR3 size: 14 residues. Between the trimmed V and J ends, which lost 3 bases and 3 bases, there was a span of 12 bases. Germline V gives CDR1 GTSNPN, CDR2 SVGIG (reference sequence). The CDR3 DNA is TGTGCCTGGAGCGATAGACAAAACAATCAGCCCCAGCATTTT. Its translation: CAWSDRQNNQPQHF.

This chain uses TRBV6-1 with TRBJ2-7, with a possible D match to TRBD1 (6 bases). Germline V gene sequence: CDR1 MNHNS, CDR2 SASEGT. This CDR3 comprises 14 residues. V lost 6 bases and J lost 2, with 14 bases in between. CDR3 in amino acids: CASSPTWGPYEQYF. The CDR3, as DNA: TGTGCCAGCAGCCCGACTTGGGGGCCCTACGAGCAGTACTTC.

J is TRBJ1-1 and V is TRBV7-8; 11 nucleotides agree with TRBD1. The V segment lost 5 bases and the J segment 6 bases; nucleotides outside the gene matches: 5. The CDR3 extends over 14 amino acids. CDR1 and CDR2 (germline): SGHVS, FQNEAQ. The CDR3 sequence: CASSLGQGAPEAFF. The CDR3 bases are TGTGCCAGCAGCCTCGGACAGGGGGCCCCTGAAGCTTTCTTT. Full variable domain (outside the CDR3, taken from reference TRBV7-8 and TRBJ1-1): GAGVSQSPRYKVAKRGQDVALRCDPISGHVSLFWYQQALGQGPEFLTYFQNEAQLDKSGLPSDRFFAERPEGSVSTLKIQRTQQEDSAVYLCASSLGQGAPEAFFGQGTRLTVV.

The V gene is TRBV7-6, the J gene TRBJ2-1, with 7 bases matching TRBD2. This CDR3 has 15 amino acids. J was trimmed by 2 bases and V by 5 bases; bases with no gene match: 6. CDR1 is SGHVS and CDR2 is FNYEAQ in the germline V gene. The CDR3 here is CASSARLAPYNEQFF. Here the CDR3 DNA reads TGTGCCAGCAGCGCACGACTAGCTCCCTACAATGAGCAGTTCTTC.

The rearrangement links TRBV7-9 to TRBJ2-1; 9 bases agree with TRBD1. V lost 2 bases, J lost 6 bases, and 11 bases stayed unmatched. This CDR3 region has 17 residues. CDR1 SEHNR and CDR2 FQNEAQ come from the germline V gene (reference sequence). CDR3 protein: CASSLTLDRGYSNEQFF. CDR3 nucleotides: TGTGCCAGCAGCTTAACCTTGGACAGGGGATATTCCAATGAGCAGTTCTTC.

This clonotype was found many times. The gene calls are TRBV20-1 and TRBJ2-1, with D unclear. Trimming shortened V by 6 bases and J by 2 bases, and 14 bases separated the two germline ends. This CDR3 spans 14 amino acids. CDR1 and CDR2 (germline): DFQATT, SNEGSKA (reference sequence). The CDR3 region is CSAHRAGPYNEQFF. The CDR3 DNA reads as TGCAGTGCGCACCGGGCCGGGCCCTACAATGAGCAGTTCTTC.

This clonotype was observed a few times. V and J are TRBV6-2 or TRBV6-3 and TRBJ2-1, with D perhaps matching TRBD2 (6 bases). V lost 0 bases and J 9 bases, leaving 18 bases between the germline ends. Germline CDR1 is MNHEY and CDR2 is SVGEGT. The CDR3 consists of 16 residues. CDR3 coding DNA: TGTGCCAGCAGTTACTCAGGGACTTTCCGTGAGGGTGAGCAGTTCTTC. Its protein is CASSYSGTFREGEQFF.

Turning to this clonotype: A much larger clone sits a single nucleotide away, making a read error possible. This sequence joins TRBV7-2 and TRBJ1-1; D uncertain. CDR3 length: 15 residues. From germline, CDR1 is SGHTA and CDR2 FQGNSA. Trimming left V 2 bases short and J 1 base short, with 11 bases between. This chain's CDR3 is CASSLTRRRNTEAFF. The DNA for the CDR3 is TGTGCCAGCAGCTTAACGAGGCGTAGGAACACTGAAGCTTTCTTT. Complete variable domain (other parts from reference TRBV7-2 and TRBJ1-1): GAGVSQSPSNKVTEKGKDVELRCDPISGHTALYWYRQSLGQGLEFLIYFQGNSAPDKSGLPSDRFSAERTGGSVSTLTIQRTQQEDSAVYLCASSLTRRRNTEAFFGQGTRLTVV.

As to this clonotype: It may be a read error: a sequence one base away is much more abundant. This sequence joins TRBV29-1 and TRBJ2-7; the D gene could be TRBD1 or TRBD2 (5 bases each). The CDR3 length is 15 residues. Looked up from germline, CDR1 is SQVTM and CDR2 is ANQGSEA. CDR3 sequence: CSVEAPGTAAYEQNF. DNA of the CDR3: TGCAGCGTTGAAGCTCCCGGGACCGCGGCCTACGAGCAGAACTTC.

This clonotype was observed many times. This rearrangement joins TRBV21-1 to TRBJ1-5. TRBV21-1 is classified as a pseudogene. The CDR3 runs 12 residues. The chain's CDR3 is CASSPRPVVKHF. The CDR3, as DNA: TGTGCCAGCAGCCCCAGGCCCGTAGTCAAACATTTT.

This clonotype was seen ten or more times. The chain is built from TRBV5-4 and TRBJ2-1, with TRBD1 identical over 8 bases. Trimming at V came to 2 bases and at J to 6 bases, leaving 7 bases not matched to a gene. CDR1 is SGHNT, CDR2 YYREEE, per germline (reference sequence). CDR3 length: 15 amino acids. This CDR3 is CASSFGDRGINEQFF. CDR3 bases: TGTGCCAGCAGCTTCGGAGACAGGGGTATCAATGAGCAGTTCTTC.

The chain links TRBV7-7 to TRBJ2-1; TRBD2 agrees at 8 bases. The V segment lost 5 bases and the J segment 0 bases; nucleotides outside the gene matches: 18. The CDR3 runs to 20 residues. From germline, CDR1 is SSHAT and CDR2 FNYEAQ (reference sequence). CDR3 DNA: TGTGCCAGCAGCCCAGACCTCTACGGGGGGACTAGAAGCTCCTACAATGAGCAGTTCTTC. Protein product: CASSPDLYGGTRSSYNEQFF.

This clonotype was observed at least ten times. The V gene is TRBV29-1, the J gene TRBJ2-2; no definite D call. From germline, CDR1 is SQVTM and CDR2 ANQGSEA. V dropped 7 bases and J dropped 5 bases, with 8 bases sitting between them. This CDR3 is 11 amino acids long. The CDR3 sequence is CSGERTGELFF. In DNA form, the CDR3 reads TGCAGCGGCGAGAGGACCGGGGAGCTGTTTTTT.